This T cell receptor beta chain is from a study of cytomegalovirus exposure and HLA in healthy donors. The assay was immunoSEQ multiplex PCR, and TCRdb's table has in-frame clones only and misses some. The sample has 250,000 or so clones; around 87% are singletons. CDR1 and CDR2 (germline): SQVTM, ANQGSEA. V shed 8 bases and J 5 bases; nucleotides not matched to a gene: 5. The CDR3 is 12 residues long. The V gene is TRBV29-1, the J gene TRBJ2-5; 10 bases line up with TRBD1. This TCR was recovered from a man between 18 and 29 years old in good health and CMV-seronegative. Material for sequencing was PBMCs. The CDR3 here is CSTRTGGETQYF. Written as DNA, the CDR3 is TGCAGCACCCGGACAGGGGGGGAGACCCAGTACTTC.